This T cell receptor (beta chain) emerged from a study of tumor and adjacent non-tumor tissue in lung cancer (dated by TCRdb to the late 2010s). Background on the whole study: The cohort included around twelve adenocarcinoma, 2 squamous cell carcinoma and 1 small cell lung cancer patients. Among the approximately 15 patients, ages ranged from roughly 30 to 85 years, approximately 10 were men and 5 were women, and disease was TNM stage I to III. In total, sequencing yielded 125,075,908 productive TCRbeta reads, which works out to an average of about 4.2 million reads per sample. The study compared bulk TCRbeta repertoires from lung tumor tissue and matched distant non-tumor lung tissue of some 14 lung cancer patients. For each patient, one tumor sample and one normal lung sample were taken, giving thirty paired specimens that underwent TCRbeta CDR3 sequencing.

Bulk unsorted tissue served as the source for RNA extraction, and RNA quality was assessed using a NanoDrop ND-1000 and an Agilent 2100. Donors were newly diagnosed lung cancer patients admitted for thoracic surgery in China between August and November 2014, without prior chemotherapy. The study excluded patients who had received radiotherapy or chemotherapy before or who had another cancer at the same time. Pieces of surgical tissue measuring roughly 1-2.2 cm3 were kept in RNAlater solution and held at -80 degrees C until needed. Findings and caveats that apply to the study as a whole: Neither the sequencing platform nor unique molecular identifiers are named or mentioned anywhere in the methods. Peripheral blood was not sequenced, so blood TCRbeta repertoires were not examined in the lung cancer patients of the study. Tumor tissue showed significantly greater TCR diversity (inverse Simpson) than normal lung tissue (about 400 vs 180, P = 0.0075, Mann-Whitney U test). In normal lung, the top 100 clones accounted for a significantly larger cumulative share of the repertoire than in tumor tissue. The cohort had only approximately 16 patients, and the authors noted that larger samples and more detailed clinical data are needed. TCR diversity was significantly higher in younger patients, and greater tumor TCR diversity was associated with shorter overall survival and shorter disease-free survival.

Preparation of the library involved multiplex PCR. TCRdb shows the sequencer as Illumina HiSeq 2500. TCRbeta libraries were built by three rounds of nested PCR using primers (Table S4), following protocols modified from ARM-PCR. PCR products of 200-500 bp were gel-excised and purified with the QIAquick gel extraction kit before sequencing. In the original analysis: Reads were cleaned with Trimmomatic, merged with FLASH into complete CDR3 sequences, and assigned to V(D)J germline segments with MiTCR. Clonal diversity was calculated as the inverse Simpson's index using VDJtools. A read counted as productive if the sequence was in-frame and lacked a premature stop codon. TCRdb's own reprocessing of the public reads used fastp at Q25 and MiXCR and kept productive beta chains. Each record represents a unique CDR3 protein, reported with the most common genes and DNA among its rows. The V and J calls follow TCRdb's processing rather than the paper's. The sample has about 85,000 distinct CDR3 sequences on record, more than 60% of them singletons. The top ten clones comprise over 12% of the sample.

Per the germline V gene, SGHAT is the CDR1 and FQNNGV is the CDR2. The CDR3 starts with the cysteine, ends with the phenylalanine, and has 14 residues. Of all the DNA, just the CDR3 is kept, 42 bases in frame from base 1. Notes on this clonotype: Its target antigen remains unknown. The junction departs from the called germline gene at one end, perhaps through a read error.

Sequenced input: lung tumor tissue. Here the chain combines TRBV11-2 and TRBJ2-5; the best D guess is TRBD1, with 6 bases matching. The TCR sequence derives from a man aged 65 to 79 with non-small cell lung cancer. The bases are TGTGCCAACAGCGCAAGCAGGGGTTGGGAGACCCAATACTTC. Its product reads: CANSASRGWETQYF.